This note documents a single TCR beta chain sequence. Its specificity is unknown. Method: immunoSEQ multiplex PCR; TCRdb's copy keeps in-frame clones and lacks some. Of roughly 66,000 clones in the sample, around 90% were seen once. The data stem from a study of T cells in localized non-small cell lung cancer. Study-level results: A single tumor region was sequenced, leaving heterogeneity possible.

V gave up 3 bases and J gave up 6 bases; unmatched junction bases: 4. CDR1 and CDR2 from the germline V gene are SGHRS and YFSETQ. The CDR3 loop spans 16 amino acids. The chain links TRBV5-1 to TRBJ2-1; 15 bases line up with TRBD2. This receptor was identified in a woman aged 35-75 years with stage I lung adenocarcinoma. The starting material was peripheral blood, obtained before any cancer treatment. This chain's CDR3 is CASSWGLAGGFNEQFF. The DNA for the CDR3 is TGCGCCAGCAGCTGGGGACTAGCGGGAGGTTTCAATGAGCAGTTCTTC.